This T cell receptor beta chain was documented in a study of brain metastases from non-small cell lung cancer. Study-level results: Brain metastases had lower T-cell infiltration than primary tumors. TCR repertoires overlapped largely between brain metastases and matched primaries. Compared with their matched primary tumors, roughly 67% of brain metastases showed expanded T-cell clones.

The assay was immunoSEQ multiplex PCR, and TCRdb's table has in-frame clones only and misses some. The sample includes over a thousand clones, 80% to 90% of them seen just once. On this clone itself: As yet, its antigen is unknown.

From germline, CDR1 is SGHNT and CDR2 YENEEA. This CDR3 has 14 residues. The V and J ends lost 5 bases and 7 bases, in that order; junction bases with no gene match: 9. This sequence was found in a donor at least 40 years old with non-small cell lung cancer. J is TRBJ2-7 and V is TRBV11-3; 9 bases are a match to TRBD1. Material for sequencing was primary lung tumor tissue. CDR3 bases: TGTGCCAGCAGCCCGCGGGACAGGGCGACGGAGCAGTACTTC. This sequence encodes CASSPRDRATEQYF.